The 32 T cell receptor beta chains given below trace back to one sample, sequenced in a study of monozygotic twins with cystic fibrosis. The assay was immunoSEQ multiplex PCR, and TCRdb's table has in-frame clones only and misses some. This table has over 9,500 clones, roughly 97% appearing once. The sample consisted of blood. These receptors all stem from a boy aged 10-17 years with cystic fibrosis.

This clone was counted once. CDR3 amino acids: CASRQTGVGNQPQHF. The CDR3 DNA is TGTGCCAGCAGACAGACAGGGGTGGGCAATCAGCCCCAGCATTTT. The chain has TRBV28 and TRBJ1-5; the match to TRBD1 covers 8 bases. The V gene end was trimmed by 6 bases and the J gene end by 2 bases; junction bases not matched to a gene: 6. The CDR3 consists of 15 residues. CDR1 and CDR2 (germline): MDHEN, SYDVKM.

This clone was counted a single time. The genes are TRBV19 and TRBJ1-1; D might be TRBD1 (5 bases). The CDR3 spans 16 residues. Per germline, CDR1 LNHDA and CDR2 SQIVND (reference sequence). V shed 0 bases and J shed 5 bases, with 16 bases lying between them. CDR3 nucleotide sequence: TGTGCCAGTAGTATAGATTTCGCGGGCGGGGCTACTGAAGCTTTCTTT. This encodes CASSIDFAGGATEAFF. Drawing the rest from reference TRBV19 and TRBJ1-1, the complete variable domain is DGGITQSPKYLFRKEGQNVTLSCEQNLNHDAMYWYRQDPGQGLRLIYYSQIVNDFQKGDIAEGYSVSREKKESFPLTVTSAQKNPTAFYLCASSIDFAGGATEAFFGQGTRLTVV.

CDR3 protein: CASSPMVQGYNSPLHF. The CDR3 bases are TGTGCCAGCAGTCCCATGGTACAGGGCTATAATTCACCCCTCCACTTT. The chain is built from TRBV2 and TRBJ1-6; weak D call: TRBD1 (6 bases). Trimming cost V 5 bases and J 3 bases, with 14 bases left between them. This CDR3 region has 16 residues. Germline CDR1 is SNHLY and CDR2 is FYNNEI.

This clone was seen only a few times. The chain employs TRBV28 and TRBJ2-1, with TRBD2 identical over 7 bases. CDR3 length: 15 residues. Germline V gene data show CDR1 as MDHEN and CDR2 as SYDVKM. V shed 4 bases and J 9 bases; nucleotides not matched to a gene: 12. The CDR3 spells CASSSSWREWGEQFF. The CDR3 DNA is TGTGCCAGCAGTTCGTCGTGGCGGGAGTGGGGTGAGCAGTTCTTC.

The chain joins TRBV5-1 to TRBJ2-3, with D hard to call. CDR3 length equals 16 residues. The ends were cut back, 2 bases at V and 1 base at J, with 14 bases in the middle. Germline values: CDR1 SGHRS, CDR2 YFSETQ. The CDR3 is CASSFSGPGGTDTQYF. The CDR3 coding sequence is TGCGCCAGCAGCTTCTCTGGGCCGGGCGGCACAGATACGCAGTATTTT.

This chain connects TRBV27 to TRBJ2-7; 10 bases align to TRBD1. The J segment lost 7 bases and the V segment lost 5 bases, leaving 14 bases of the junction unmatched. The CDR3 runs 16 residues. Germline V gives CDR1 MNHEY, CDR2 SMNVEV (reference sequence). CDR3 sequence reads: CASSKFPGQGTREQYF. In DNA, the CDR3 is TGTGCCAGCAGTAAGTTCCCGGGACAGGGGACACGGGAGCAGTACTTC.

The chain employs TRBV27 and TRBJ1-2; TRBD1 might be the D (5 bases). The CDR3 totals 16 residues. Germline CDR1 MNHEY, CDR2 SMNVEV (reference sequence). The V end was cut by 5 bases, the J end by 4 bases, with 20 bases between. The CDR3 bases are TGTGCCAGCAGTACAATGAGGGACGGGACCCGCTATGGCTACACCTTC. This gives the protein CASSTMRDGTRYGYTF.

V gene TRBV4-1 combines with J gene TRBJ2-5; 8 bases map to TRBD1. V dropped 7 bases and J dropped 4; count of bases not matched to a gene: 11. CDR3 length: 15 residues. Per the germline V gene, CDR1 is MGHRA and CDR2 is YSYEKL. Here the CDR3 DNA reads TGCGCCAGCACCCTAGGACAGGGCAGGCCAGAGACCCAGTACTTC. Amino acid sequence: CASTLGQGRPETQYF.

This clone is a singleton in its sample. The chain has TRBV7-6 and TRBJ1-1, with 7 bases that match TRBD1. The CDR3 length is 15 residues. Germline assignment: CDR1 SGHVS and CDR2 FNYEAQ. V trimming: 1 base; J trimming: 7 bases; junction bases outside the gene matches: 9. The CDR3 region is CASSLGDRAIGEAFF. CDR3 in DNA: TGTGCCAGCAGCTTAGGAGACAGGGCTATCGGTGAAGCTTTCTTT. Complete variable domain (other parts from reference TRBV7-6 and TRBJ1-1): GAGVSQSPRYKVTKRGQDVALRCDPISGHVSLYWYRQALGQGPEFLTYFNYEAQQDKSGLPNDRFSAERPEGSISTLTIQRTEQRDSAMYRCASSLGDRAIGEAFFGQGTRLTVV.

The chain employs TRBV7-2 and TRBJ2-7, with no clear D. V was clipped by 8 bases and J by 5 bases, with 13 bases between them. This CDR3 contains 12 residues. Germline lookup yields CDR1 SGHTA and CDR2 FQGNSA. The CDR3 loop reads CASGGKNDEQYF. CDR3 coding DNA: TGTGCCAGCGGCGGAAAGAATGACGAGCAGTACTTC.

In this sample, this clone turned up once. The J gene is TRBJ1-2, the V gene TRBV7-2, with D possibly TRBD1 on 5 matching bases. V lost 1 base and J lost 7, with 19 bases in between. CDR1 and CDR2 from the germline V gene are SGHTA and FQGNSA. The CDR3 totals 16 residues. The CDR3 loop reads CASSLDWSRGAGGYTF. As DNA, the CDR3 is TGTGCCAGCAGCTTAGACTGGTCGAGGGGCGCTGGTGGCTACACCTTC.

Written as DNA, the CDR3 is TGTGGGACTAGCGGGGGACTCGGGGCCAACGTCCTGACTTTC. Protein product: CGTSGGLGANVLTF. J is TRBJ2-6 and V is TRBV30, with TRBD2 identical over 13 bases. CDR1 GTSNPN and CDR2 SVGIG come from the germline V gene (reference sequence). This CDR3 spans 14 amino acids. Filled out from reference TRBV30 and TRBJ2-6, the complete variable domain reads SQTIHQWPATLVQPVGSPLSLECTVEGTSNPNLYWYRQAAGRGLQLLFYSVGIGQISSEVPQNLSASRPQDRQFILSSKKLLLSDSGFYLCGTSGGLGANVLTFGAGSRLTVL.

This chain links TRBV2 with TRBJ1-1, with D tentatively TRBD1 (6 bases). Trimming removed 8 bases at V and 1 base at J, with 8 bases between. The CDR3 length is 12 residues. Per the germline V gene, CDR1 is SNHLY and CDR2 is FYNNEI. The CDR3 DNA reads as TGTGCCAGCGGGGGCCCGAACACTGAAGCTTTCTTT. It yields the protein CASGGPNTEAFF.

The chain joins TRBV2 to TRBJ2-1; D not certain. Germline-derived CDR1 and CDR2 are SNHLY and FYNNEI. The V gene lost 5 bases and the J gene lost 10 bases, with 12 bases spanning the gap. This CDR3 contains 12 residues. In DNA form, the CDR3 reads TGTGCCAGCAGTTTCGCCCGTCACGAGCAGTTCTTC. Amino acid sequence: CASSFARHEQFF.

The V and J genes are TRBV28 and TRBJ2-7, with a tentative D call TRBD1 (6 bases). The germline gives CDR1 MDHEN, CDR2 SYDVKM. The CDR3 totals 14 residues. The germline V and J ends were trimmed by 5 bases and 2 bases, with 13 bases remaining between them. CDR3 DNA: TGTGCCAGCAGTCCCGACAGGTCCACCTACGAGCAGTACTTC. It encodes CASSPDRSTYEQYF.

This chain joins TRBV28 and TRBJ1-1; the match to TRBD1 covers 7 bases. The CDR3 runs 15 residues. Trimming at V came to 5 bases and at J to 5 bases, leaving 11 bases not matched to a gene. Germline V lookup: CDR1 MDHEN, CDR2 SYDVKM. This chain's CDR3 is CASSDPRGRRTEAFF. For the CDR3, the DNA is TGTGCCAGCAGTGATCCGAGGGGGCGGAGGACTGAAGCTTTCTTT.

The rearrangement joins TRBV27 to TRBJ2-3; D possibly corresponds to TRBD2 (6 bases). V lost 2 bases and J lost 3, with 12 bases in between. CDR3 length equals 15 residues. Germline values: CDR1 MNHEY, CDR2 SMNVEV (reference sequence). The CDR3 protein is CASSLRLATTDTQYF. The CDR3 DNA sequence: TGTGCCAGCAGTTTAAGGCTAGCGACGACAGATACGCAGTATTTT.

The chain uses TRBV5-6 and TRBJ1-5; 7 positions agree with TRBD1. The CDR3 spans 15 residues. Germline V CDR1 and CDR2: SGHDT, YYEEEE. J was trimmed by 5 bases and V by 4 bases; bases with no gene match: 9. The CDR3 nucleotides are TGTGCCAGCAGCGACGGATTCGACAGGGATCAGCCCCAGCATTTT. It codes for CASSDGFDRDQPQHF.

J is TRBJ1-2 and V is TRBV20-1, with D uncertain. From germline, CDR1 is DFQATT and CDR2 SNEGSKA (reference sequence). The CDR3 sequence is 10 residues long. V was shortened by 4 bases and J by 2 bases, with 2 bases between the two germline ends. The CDR3 region is CSANNYGYTF. The CDR3 nucleotides are TGCAGTGCTAACAACTATGGCTACACCTTC.

The V call is TRBV4-3, the J call TRBJ2-7, with D unclear. Deletions cut 3 bases from V and 1 base from J, with 13 bases between. This CDR3 has 15 residues. Germline CDR1 and CDR2: LGHNA and YSLEER. CDR3 sequence: CASSHWADSSYEQYF. For the CDR3, the DNA is TGCGCCAGCAGCCACTGGGCAGACTCTTCCTACGAGCAGTACTTC.

In DNA, the CDR3 is TGTGCCAGCAGCTTCAACGGAGAAGGTGGAAAGTTCTTC. Amino acids: CASSFNGEGGKFF. The chain joins TRBV11-1 to TRBJ2-1, with D uncertain. The CDR3 runs to 13 residues. Trimming stripped 3 bases from V and 14 bases from J, with 17 bases between. Germline CDR1 SGHAT, CDR2 FQDESV (reference sequence).

The V and J genes are TRBV20-1 and TRBJ2-7; D unclear. Between the trimmed V and J ends, which lost 2 bases and 3 bases, there was a span of 5 bases. The germline V gene encodes CDR1 DFQATT and CDR2 SNEGSKA (reference sequence). This CDR3 has 11 residues. This CDR3 is CSARHSYEQYF. CDR3 in DNA: TGCAGTGCTAGACACAGCTACGAGCAGTACTTC.

V usage is TRBV27 and J usage is TRBJ2-7; D unclear. V was pared by 6 bases and J by 7 bases, with 16 bases between. Germline V gene sequence: CDR1 MNHEY, CDR2 SMNVEV (reference sequence). The CDR3 runs to 13 residues. The chain's CDR3 is CASRPVTPEEQYF. The CDR3 bases are TGTGCCAGCAGGCCCGTGACCCCGGAAGAGCAGTACTTC.

V gene TRBV11-3 combines with J gene TRBJ2-5; TRBD1 matches 8 bases. The CDR3 totals 14 residues. Germline V gene sequence: CDR1 SGHNT, CDR2 YENEEA. The V segment lost 5 bases and the J segment 7 bases; nucleotides outside the gene matches: 9. CDR3 sequence reads: CASSRTGSGGTQYF. The CDR3, as DNA: TGTGCCAGCAGCCGGACAGGGAGTGGGGGGACCCAGTACTTC.

This clone has just one count. The V gene is TRBV30, the J gene TRBJ2-1; TRBD2 aligns across 14 bases. The V segment lost 1 base and the J segment 1 base; nucleotides outside the gene matches: 3. This CDR3 contains 17 residues. CDR1 is GTSNPN and CDR2 is SVGIG in the germline V gene (reference sequence). CDR3 amino acids: CAWSGGTSGRSYNEQFF. CDR3 DNA sequence: TGTGCCTGGAGTGGCGGGACTAGCGGGAGATCCTACAATGAGCAGTTCTTC.

V and J are TRBV28 and TRBJ2-1; possibly TRBD1 for D (5 bases). The CDR3 has 15 amino acids. Germline V gene sequence: CDR1 MDHEN, CDR2 SYDVKM. V was pared by 5 bases and J by 5 bases, with 16 bases between. CDR3 coding DNA: TGTGCCAGCAGTCGCGCCGACAGTCTCCACAATGAGCAGTTCTTC. Translation: CASSRADSLHNEQFF.

J is TRBJ2-2 and V is TRBV4-2, with TRBD1 matching over 8 bases. After removal of 1 base from V and 2 bases from J, the junction contained 3 bases not matched to a gene. CDR1 is LGHNA and CDR2 is YNFKEQ in the germline V gene. The CDR3 covers 16 residues. The CDR3 nucleotides are TGTGCCAGCAGCCAAGGCGACAGGGGAAACACCGGGGAGCTGTTTTTT. The encoded protein is CASSQGDRGNTGELFF.

The count of this clone is one. The chain recombines TRBV9 with TRBJ1-1; unclear D gene. V was cut by 0 bases and J by 2 bases, with 11 bases left in between. Per germline, CDR1 SGDLS and CDR2 YYNGEE. The CDR3 loop spans 15 amino acids. The CDR3 DNA follows: TGTGCCAGCAGCGTAGGGGCTATCGGTAACACTGAAGCTTTCTTT. It codes for CASSVGAIGNTEAFF.

The chain employs TRBV4-1 and TRBJ1-1; no definite D call. From germline, CDR1 is MGHRA and CDR2 YSYEKL. The ends were cut back, 4 bases at V and 4 bases at J, with 16 bases in the middle. The CDR3 is 15 residues long. Here the CDR3 reads CASSPNLAGGTEAFF. CDR3 DNA sequence: TGCGCCAGCAGCCCGAATCTCGCAGGAGGCACTGAAGCTTTCTTT.

The chain links TRBV10-2 to TRBJ2-1; 7 bases match TRBD2. Germline CDR1 and CDR2: WSHSY and SAAADI. Losses at the gene ends were 9 bases for V and 7 bases for J; bases not matched to a gene: 3. This CDR3 is built from 11 residues. The CDR3 sequence: CASYGGNEQFF. CDR3 nucleotides: TGCGCCAGTTACGGGGGGAATGAGCAGTTCTTC.

Here the CDR3 DNA reads TGTGCCAGCAGACACGGGACACACGGCTCCTACGAGCAGTACTTC. This encodes CASRHGTHGSYEQYF. This rearrangement joins TRBV28 to TRBJ2-7; possible D gene TRBD1, 6 bases. The CDR3 is made up of 15 amino acids. CDR1 and CDR2 (germline): MDHEN, SYDVKM. V lost 6 bases and J lost 0, with 15 bases in between.

The genes are TRBV7-6 and TRBJ1-2; D gene unclear. Between the trimmed V and J ends, which lost 2 bases and 8 bases, there was a span of 9 bases. The CDR3 extends over 12 amino acids. CDR1 is SGHVS and CDR2 is FNYEAQ in the germline V gene. This CDR3 reads CASSLKGYGYTF. The CDR3 bases are TGTGCCAGCAGCTTAAAAGGGTACGGCTACACCTTC.